This T cell receptor beta chain was documented in a study of T-cell memory formation after mild COVID-19. In TCRdb, the 5' RACE reads were re-called with MiXCR into one record per CDR3 protein. The sample contains about 140,000 distinct CDR3 sequences, around 15% of which appear only once. The CDR3 contains 16 residues. CDR1 is SGHAT, CDR2 FQNNGV, per germline. Between the trimmed V and J ends, which lost 4 bases and 2 bases, there was a span of 16 bases. The source material was PBMCs or a T cell subset sorted from them (not recorded which). This clonotype originated in an adult woman who had mild COVID-19 (a few samples of this study predate the infection). Cell type and time point are not known. The gene calls are TRBV11-2 and TRBJ2-3, with a possible D match to TRBD1 (5 bases). CDR3 in DNA: TGTGCCAGCAGCTACAAAGGGGCGGTCATCACAGATACGCAGTATTTT. This codes for CASSYKGAVITDTQYF.